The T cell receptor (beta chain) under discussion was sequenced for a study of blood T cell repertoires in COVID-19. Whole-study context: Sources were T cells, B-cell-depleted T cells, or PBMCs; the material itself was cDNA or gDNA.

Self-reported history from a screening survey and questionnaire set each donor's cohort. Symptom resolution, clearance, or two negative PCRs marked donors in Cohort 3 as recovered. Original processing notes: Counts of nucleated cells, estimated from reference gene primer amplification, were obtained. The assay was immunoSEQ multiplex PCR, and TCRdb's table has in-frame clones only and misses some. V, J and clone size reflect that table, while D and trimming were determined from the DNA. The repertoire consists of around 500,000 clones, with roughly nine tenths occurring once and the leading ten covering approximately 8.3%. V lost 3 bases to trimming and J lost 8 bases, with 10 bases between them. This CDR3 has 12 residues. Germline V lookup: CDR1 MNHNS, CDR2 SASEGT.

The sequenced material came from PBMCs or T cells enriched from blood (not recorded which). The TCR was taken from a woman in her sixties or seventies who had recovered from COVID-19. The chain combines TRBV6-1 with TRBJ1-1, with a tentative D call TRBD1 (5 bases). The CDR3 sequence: CASSDRVPEAFF. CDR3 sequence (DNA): TGTGCCAGCAGTGACAGGGTCCCCGAAGCTTTCTTT.